This entry lists 25 T cell receptor beta chains sequenced from one sample in a study of blood T cell repertoires in COVID-19. Here immunoSEQ multiplex PCR was the method, and the copy in TCRdb shows in-frame clones only, minus some. The table shows under 250,000 clones, with roughly 80% occurring only once. The specimen was peripheral blood. Every receptor here comes from a woman between 70 and 85 years old with COVID-19, enrolled during active disease.

This clone was detected many times. The chain uses TRBV6-2 or TRBV6-3 and TRBJ2-2; 7 bases match TRBD1. The CDR3 contains 16 residues. J gave up 4 bases and V 5 bases, and 10 bases lay outside the gene matches. The germline V gene encodes CDR1 MNHEY and CDR2 SVGEGT. This chain's CDR3 is CASSQGDREPTGELFF. The CDR3 nucleotides are TGTGCCAGCAGTCAGGGGGACAGAGAACCCACCGGGGAGCTGTTTTTT.

The V and J genes are TRBV18 and TRBJ1-2; the match to TRBD1 covers 9 bases. The CDR3 runs 15 residues. Germline lookup yields CDR1 KGHSH and CDR2 LQKENI. With V trimmed by 2 bases and J by 5 bases, 6 bases remained unmatched. The DNA for the CDR3 is TGTGCCAGCTCACCAACAGGGGGCGCGAGGTATGGCTACACCTTC. Encoded protein: CASSPTGGARYGYTF.

J is TRBJ2-1 and V is TRBV19; 7 nucleotides align to TRBD2. CDR3 size: 14 residues. Germline V gene data show CDR1 as LNHDA and CDR2 as SQIVND (reference sequence). Unmatched junction bases numbered 4, after V lost 5 bases and J lost 3 bases. The CDR3 nucleotides are TGTGCCAGTAGTCGGCTAGCGGACTACAATGAGCAGTTCTTC. Residues: CASSRLADYNEQFF.

V gene TRBV3-1 (or the pseudogene TRBV3-2) combines with J gene TRBJ1-4; TRBD1 might be the D (5 bases). Germline V gene sequence: CDR1 LGHDT, CDR2 YNNKEL (reference sequence). The V end lost 4 bases, the J end lost 6 bases, and 12 bases lay between the germline ends. The CDR3 is made up of 14 amino acids. The CDR3 nucleotides are TGTGCCAGCAGCCTACGAACACAGGATGAAAAACTGTTTTTT. Translating it yields CASSLRTQDEKLFF.

This chain connects TRBV2 to TRBJ1-2; 8 bases match TRBD1. The CDR3 length is 12 residues. CDR1 is SNHLY, CDR2 FYNNEI, per germline. V gave up 6 bases and J gave up 8 bases; unmatched junction bases: 5. CDR3 protein: CASSPDRGGYTF. CDR3 DNA sequence: TGTGCCAGCAGCCCCGACAGGGGAGGCTACACCTTC.

V is TRBV7-9 and J is TRBJ1-1, with TRBD1 matching over 7 bases. The CDR3 is 14 amino acids. Germline V gene data show CDR1 as SEHNR and CDR2 as FQNEAQ (reference sequence). Trimming cost V 6 bases and J 6 bases; bases outside gene matches: 10. CDR3 nucleotide sequence: TGTGCCAGCAGACGGGGACAGACAACCGCTGAAGCTTTCTTT. This gives the protein CASRRGQTTAEAFF.

This chain joins TRBV5-1 and TRBJ1-3, with D unresolved. Deletions cut 0 bases from V and 0 bases from J, with 4 bases between. The CDR3 sequence is 14 residues long. Per the germline V gene, CDR1 is SGHRS and CDR2 is YFSETQ. As DNA, the CDR3 is TGCGCCAGCAGCTTGGAAGCCTCTGGAAACACCATATATTTT. Protein product: CASSLEASGNTIYF.

The CDR3 loop is CASSSVPQETQYF. The DNA for the CDR3 is TGTGCCAGCTCATCTGTTCCCCAAGAGACCCAGTACTTC. V usage is TRBV18 and J usage is TRBJ2-5; D gene ambiguous. V lost 5 bases and J lost 1, with 8 bases in between. CDR1 is KGHSH and CDR2 is LQKENI in the germline V gene. This CDR3 region has 13 residues. Full variable domain (outside the CDR3, taken from reference TRBV18 and TRBJ2-5): NAGVMQNPRHLVRRRGQEARLRCSPMKGHSHVYWYRQLPEEGLKFMVYLQKENIIDESGMPKERFSAEFPKEGPSILRIQQVVRGDSAAYFCASSSVPQETQYFGPGTRLLVL.

This clone has a single count. The chain joins TRBV6-2 or TRBV6-3 to TRBJ2-1; tentative D call: TRBD1 (6 bases). Germline values: CDR1 MNHEY, CDR2 SVGEGT. V was shortened by 2 bases and J by 8 bases, with 13 bases between the two germline ends. The CDR3 has 14 amino acids. The CDR3 region has the DNA TGTGCCAGCAGTTACAGGACAGTCGGGTATGAGCAGTTCTTC. Amino acid sequence: CASSYRTVGYEQFF.

The chain joins TRBV19 to TRBJ2-7; 16 nucleotides align to TRBD2. V was pared by 3 bases and J by 4 bases, with 9 bases of the junction left unmatched. The CDR3 is 18 amino acids. CDR1 is LNHDA and CDR2 is SQIVND in the germline V gene (reference sequence). CDR3 sequence reads: CASSILGLAGGPGYEQYF. The CDR3 coding sequence is TGTGCCAGTAGTATCCTGGGACTAGCGGGAGGGCCTGGGTACGAGCAGTACTTC.

The V gene is TRBV7-2, the J gene TRBJ2-7, with 7 bases identical to TRBD2. The CDR3 runs 15 residues. With 3 bases clipped from V and 2 bases from J, the junction kept 7 bases outside the gene matches. Per the germline V gene, CDR1 is SGHTA and CDR2 is FQGNSA. The CDR3 loop reads CASSFGGRETYEQYF. CDR3 DNA sequence: TGTGCCAGCAGCTTTGGAGGGAGGGAGACCTACGAGCAGTACTTC. The whole variable domain, remainder taken from reference TRBV7-2 and TRBJ2-7, is GAGVSQSPSNKVTEKGKDVELRCDPISGHTALYWYRQSLGQGLEFLIYFQGNSAPDKSGLPSDRFSAERTGGSVSTLTIQRTQQEDSAVYLCASSFGGRETYEQYFGPGTRLTVT.

This clone has more than one count but fewer than ten. V usage is TRBV6-6 and J usage is TRBJ2-3; 7 positions agree with TRBD2. Germline V gives CDR1 MNHNY, CDR2 SVGAGI (reference sequence). The CDR3 runs to 14 residues. Trimming at V came to 4 bases and at J to 3 bases, leaving 4 bases not matched to a gene. The CDR3 region has the DNA TGTGCCAGCAGTTGGGTCGGGAGGACAGATACGCAGTATTTT. Translating it yields CASSWVGRTDTQYF.

This chain joins TRBV28 and TRBJ1-5, with D possibly matching TRBD1 (5 bases). Germline assignment: CDR1 MDHEN and CDR2 SYDVKM. V lost 7 bases and J lost 6, with 13 bases in between. This CDR3 region has 13 residues. CDR3 DNA: TGTGCCAGCAATGGCGGGGGTGGTCAGCCCCAGCATTTT. Its translation is CASNGGGGQPQHF.

A remark on this clone: The sample has other DNA sequences that encode this CDR3 too. V gene TRBV11-2 combines with J gene TRBJ2-1, with D uncertain. CDR1 is SGHAT, CDR2 FQNNGV, per germline. Deletions cut 1 base from V and 0 bases from J, with 7 bases between. The CDR3 totals 15 residues. CDR3 DNA sequence: TGTGCCAGCAGCTTAGGGCCTTTCTCCTACAATGAGCAGTTCTTC. Protein product: CASSLGPFSYNEQFF.

The chain recombines TRBV7-2 with TRBJ1-6; 8 bases fit TRBD1. V lost 4 bases, J lost 5 bases, and 4 bases stayed unmatched. CDR3 length equals 15 residues. Germline values: CDR1 SGHTA, CDR2 FQGNSA. The CDR3 nucleotides are TGTGCCAGCAGCTCGGGACAGGCTCATAATTCACCCCTCCACTTT. It codes for CASSSGQAHNSPLHF.

This rearrangement joins TRBV12-3 or TRBV12-4 to TRBJ2-1; D is perhaps TRBD2 (6 bases). Trimming removed 4 bases from V and 9 bases from J, with 10 bases in between. The CDR3 runs 12 residues. The CDR3 DNA follows: TGTGCCAGCAGTTCACTAGCCTTTGAGCAGTTCTTC. It yields the protein CASSSLAFEQFF.

This clone was found many times. This rearrangement joins TRBV29-1 to TRBJ1-1, with D maybe TRBD1 (6 bases). V shed 5 bases and J shed 4 bases, with 14 bases lying between them. The CDR3 totals 13 residues. CDR1 and CDR2 (germline): SQVTM, ANQGSEA. Here the CDR3 DNA reads TGCAGCGTTAGACAGGCAAGTGGCACTGAAGCTTTCTTT. Its translation: CSVRQASGTEAFF.

The J gene is TRBJ1-1, the V gene TRBV5-4, with D hard to call. The V gene's germline CDR1 is SGHNT and CDR2 YYREEE (reference sequence). This CDR3 contains 15 residues. The V end was cut by 4 bases, the J end by 1 base, with 14 bases between. The CDR3, as DNA: TGTGCCAGCAGCCGGAGAGGAAATACGAACACTGAAGCTTTCTTT. Its translation is CASSRRGNTNTEAFF.

J is TRBJ2-7 and V is TRBV5-1; TRBD2 matches at 9 bases. This CDR3 region has 15 residues. J was trimmed by 5 bases and V by 4 bases; bases with no gene match: 10. Per germline, CDR1 SGHRS and CDR2 YFSETQ. The CDR3 sequence is CASSRGLAGLNEQYF. The CDR3 DNA follows: TGCGCCAGCAGCAGGGGTCTAGCGGGACTCAACGAGCAGTACTTC. The variable domain in full, completed from reference TRBV5-1 and TRBJ2-7, reads KAGVTQTPRYLIKTRGQQVTLSCSPISGHRSVSWYQQTPGQGLQFLFEYFSETQRNKGNFPGRFSGRQFSNSRSEMNVSTLELGDSALYLCASSRGLAGLNEQYFGPGTRLTVT.

This clone was observed a handful of times. The chain couples TRBV11-2 to TRBJ2-3, with TRBD2 matching 9 bases. From germline, CDR1 is SGHAT and CDR2 FQNNGV. The CDR3 is 15 residues long. J was trimmed by 7 bases and V by 8 bases; bases with no gene match: 13. Here the CDR3 DNA reads TGTGCCAGCGGGGTTGGCGGGAGGGCCGCTTATACGCAGTATTTT. This gives the protein CASGVGGRAAYTQYF.

This clone was counted only a few times. This chain joins TRBV28 and TRBJ2-1; 9 nucleotides align to TRBD1. The CDR3 runs 15 residues. Per germline, CDR1 MDHEN and CDR2 SYDVKM. The V and J ends lost 1 base and 6 bases, in that order; junction bases with no gene match: 4. CDR3 protein: CASSLSGTGINEQFF. The CDR3 region has the DNA TGTGCCAGCAGTTTATCAGGGACAGGGATCAATGAGCAGTTCTTC.

The J gene is TRBJ2-1, the V gene TRBV7-9; tentatively, D is TRBD1 (5 bases). The CDR3 runs to 14 residues. Trimming shortened V by 1 base and J by 7 bases, and 11 bases separated the two germline ends. The germline gives CDR1 SEHNR, CDR2 FQNEAQ (reference sequence). The chain's CDR3 is CASSLVAGMNEQFF. The CDR3, as DNA: TGTGCCAGCAGCTTAGTTGCAGGGATGAATGAGCAGTTCTTC.

The genes are TRBV6-6 and TRBJ2-5; TRBD2 might be the D (7 bases). Germline V gives CDR1 MNHNY, CDR2 SVGAGI (reference sequence). V was pared by 6 bases and J by 5 bases, with 19 bases between. This CDR3 is built from 15 residues. In nucleotides, the CDR3 is TGTGCCAGCAGCCCCCGGGCGGGGGCCGGGGAGACCCAGTACTTC. The encoded protein is CASSPRAGAGETQYF.

The chain uses TRBV19 and TRBJ2-3; 8 bases match TRBD2. Germline V gene lookup returns CDR1 LNHDA and CDR2 SQIVND (reference sequence). V dropped 6 bases and J dropped 4; count of bases not matched to a gene: 12. The CDR3 length is 16 residues. The chain's CDR3 is CASRALGREASDTQYF. The CDR3 DNA reads as TGTGCCAGTAGGGCTCTGGGGCGGGAGGCCTCAGATACGCAGTATTTT.

The chain joins TRBV5-1 to TRBJ2-1, with a tentative D call TRBD1 (7 bases). CDR3 length equals 17 residues. Looked up from germline, CDR1 is SGHRS and CDR2 is YFSETQ. Trimming took off 0 bases at V and 0 bases at J, with 13 bases between the two ends. The CDR3 here is CASSLEGAGTSYNEQFF. CDR3 DNA sequence: TGCGCCAGCAGCTTGGAGGGGGCGGGGACCTCCTACAATGAGCAGTTCTTC. Using reference TRBV5-1 and TRBJ2-1 for the parts outside the CDR3, the full variable domain is KAGVTQTPRYLIKTRGQQVTLSCSPISGHRSVSWYQQTPGQGLQFLFEYFSETQRNKGNFPGRFSGRQFSNSRSEMNVSTLELGDSALYLCASSLEGAGTSYNEQFFGPGTRLTVL.